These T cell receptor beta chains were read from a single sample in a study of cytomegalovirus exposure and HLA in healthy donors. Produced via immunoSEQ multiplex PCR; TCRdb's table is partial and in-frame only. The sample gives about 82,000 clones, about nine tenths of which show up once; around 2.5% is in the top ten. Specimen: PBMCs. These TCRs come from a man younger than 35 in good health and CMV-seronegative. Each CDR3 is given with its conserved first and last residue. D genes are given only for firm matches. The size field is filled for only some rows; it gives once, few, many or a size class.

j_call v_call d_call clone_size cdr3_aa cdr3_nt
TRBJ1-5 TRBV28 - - CASTTGLNQPQHF TGTGCCAGCACCACGGGTCTCAATCAGCCCCAGCATTTT
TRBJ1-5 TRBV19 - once CASSGQIRSNQPQHF TGTGCCAGTAGTGGACAAATCCGTAGCAATCAGCCCCAGCATTTT
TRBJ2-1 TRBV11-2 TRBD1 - CASSSRQGSYNEQFF TGTGCCAGCAGCTCCAGACAGGGCTCCTACAATGAGCAGTTCTTC
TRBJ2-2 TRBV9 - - CASSVGQGWNTGELFF TGTGCCAGCAGCGTAGGGCAGGGGTGGAACACCGGGGAGCTGTTTTTT
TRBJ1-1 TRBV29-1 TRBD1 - CSVATGGASITEAFF TGTAGCGTTGCGACAGGGGGCGCGTCTATAACTGAAGCTTTCTTT
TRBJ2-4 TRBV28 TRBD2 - CASSLSAFGLAGALAFGADIQYF TGTGCCAGCAGTTTATCCGCTTTCGGACTAGCGGGAGCATTGGCTTTTGGTGCGGACATTCAGTACTTC
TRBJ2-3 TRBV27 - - CASSLKPGTDTQYF TGTGCCAGCAGTTTAAAGCCCGGCACAGATACGCAGTATTTT
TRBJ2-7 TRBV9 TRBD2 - CASSEGSGVTYEQYF TGTGCCAGCAGCGAAGGTAGCGGGGTGACCTACGAGCAGTACTTC
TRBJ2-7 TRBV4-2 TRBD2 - CASSQAETSGRPPYEQYF TGTGCCAGCAGCCAAGCTGAGACTAGCGGGAGACCCCCCTACGAGCAGTACTTC
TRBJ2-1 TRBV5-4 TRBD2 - CASSSTSGSGPNEQFF TGTGCCAGCAGCTCTACTAGCGGGAGCGGGCCCAATGAGCAGTTCTTC
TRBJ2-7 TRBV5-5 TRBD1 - CASSSTGQAAYEQYF TGTGCCAGCAGCTCGACGGGACAGGCCGCCTACGAGCAGTACTTC
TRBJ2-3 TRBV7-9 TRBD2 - CSSSLGLAGGPRLVTQYF TGTTCCAGCAGCTTAGGACTAGCGGGAGGGCCCCGCCTAGTTACGCAGTATTTT
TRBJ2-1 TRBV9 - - CASSVEGQGGEQFF TGTGCCAGCAGCGTAGAGGGGCAGGGAGGCGAGCAGTTCTTC
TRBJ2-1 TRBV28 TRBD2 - CASSFGTSWNEQFF TGTGCCAGCAGTTTCGGGACTAGTTGGAATGAGCAGTTCTTC
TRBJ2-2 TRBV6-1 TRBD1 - CATSTGGEGELFF TGTGCCACTTCTACAGGGGGCGAGGGGGAGCTGTTTTTT
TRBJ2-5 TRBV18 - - CASSGGTDLRKTQYF TGTGCCAGCTCAGGCGGGACAGACCTCCGAAAGACCCAGTACTTC
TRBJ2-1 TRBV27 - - CASSFRRRDNEQFF TGTGCCAGCAGTTTCCGGAGGCGGGACAATGAGCAGTTCTTC
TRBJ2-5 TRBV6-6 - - CASSYRRQLQETQYF TGTGCCAGCAGTTACCGGAGACAGCTCCAAGAGACCCAGTACTTC
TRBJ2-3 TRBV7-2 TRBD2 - CASSLVGTSGTDTQYF TGTGCCAGCAGCTTAGTGGGGACTAGCGGAACAGATACGCAGTATTTT
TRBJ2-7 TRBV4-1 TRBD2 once CASGGSGLAVGEQYF TGCGCCAGCGGGGGTTCGGGACTAGCGGTCGGCGAGCAGTACTTC
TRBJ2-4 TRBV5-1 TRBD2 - CASSSQGLSSGREGRLLGKNIQYF TGCGCCAGCAGCTCCCAAGGACTTTCTAGCGGGAGGGAGGGAAGACTGTTGGGCAAAAACATTCAGTACTTC
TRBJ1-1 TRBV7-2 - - CASSLGLGGGMNTEAFF TGTGCCAGCAGCTTAGGGCTGGGGGGAGGGATGAACACTGAAGCTTTCTTT
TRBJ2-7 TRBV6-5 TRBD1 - CANRPSGGAYEQYF TGTGCCAACAGGCCGTCAGGGGGCGCATACGAGCAGTACTTC
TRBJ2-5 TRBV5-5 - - CASSPRPGPQETQYF TGTGCCAGCAGCCCCCGGCCAGGGCCTCAAGAGACCCAGTACTTC
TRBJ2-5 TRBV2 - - CASSLQGEETQYF TGTGCCAGCAGTCTTCAGGGCGAAGAGACCCAGTACTTC
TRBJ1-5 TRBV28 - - CASSLYSSGNQPQHF TGTGCCAGCAGTTTATATTCGTCAGGGAATCAGCCCCAGCATTTT
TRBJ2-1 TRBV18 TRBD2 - CASSPSSRLLAGVEGEQFF TGTGCCAGCTCACCCTCCTCCCGCTTACTAGCGGGAGTGGAAGGTGAGCAGTTCTTC
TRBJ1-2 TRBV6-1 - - CASSGEVFSGYTF TGTGCCAGCAGTGGAGAGGTTTTCTCTGGCTACACCTTC
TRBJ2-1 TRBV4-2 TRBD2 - CASSHGLAGNNEQFF TGTGCCAGCAGCCACGGACTAGCGGGAAACAATGAGCAGTTCTTC
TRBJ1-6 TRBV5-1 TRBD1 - CASSRQGGNSPLHF TGCGCCAGCAGCCGACAGGGGGGAAATTCACCCCTCCACTTT
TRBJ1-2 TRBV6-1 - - CASSEREQRAVGYTF TGTGCCAGCAGTGAGCGAGAACAGAGGGCCGTGGGCTACACCTTC
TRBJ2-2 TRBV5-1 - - CASSLDGVDTGELFF TGCGCCAGCAGCTTGGACGGAGTGGACACCGGGGAGCTGTTTTTT
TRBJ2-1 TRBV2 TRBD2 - CASSELASGINEQFF TGTGCCAGCAGTGAATTGGCTAGCGGGATTAATGAGCAGTTCTTC
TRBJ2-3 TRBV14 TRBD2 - CASSQDLGLAGVPDTQYF TGTGCCAGCAGCCAAGATCTGGGGCTAGCGGGAGTCCCAGATACGCAGTATTTT
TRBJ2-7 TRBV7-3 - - CASSLSGPSGEQYF TGTGCCAGCAGCTTAAGTGGGCCGTCCGGCGAGCAGTACTTC
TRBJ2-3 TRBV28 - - CASSLQGSSTDTQYF TGTGCCAGCAGCCTCCAGGGATCGAGCACAGATACGCAGTATTTT
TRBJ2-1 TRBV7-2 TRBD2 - CASSLAHRGRVDEQFF TGTGCCAGCAGCTTAGCGCATCGAGGGAGGGTCGATGAGCAGTTCTTC
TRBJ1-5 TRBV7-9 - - CSSSLVGQNNQPQHF TGTTCCAGCAGCTTAGTCGGACAGAACAATCAGCCCCAGCATTTT
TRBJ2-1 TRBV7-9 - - CSYGGASRNEQFF TGTTCCTACGGAGGGGCAAGTAGGAATGAGCAGTTCTTC
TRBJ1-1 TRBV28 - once CASTQTLTEAFF TGTGCCAGCACCCAGACTTTGACTGAAGCTTTCTTT
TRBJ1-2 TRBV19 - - CASSNSYGYTF TGTGCCAGTAGTAACAGCTATGGCTACACCTTC
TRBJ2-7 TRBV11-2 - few CASSYPPAGIRYEQYF TGTGCCAGCAGCTACCCCCCCGCAGGGATTAGATACGAGCAGTACTTC